These T cell receptor beta chains were read from a single sample in a study of shared clonotypes between healthy human individuals. Here immunoSEQ multiplex PCR was the method, and the copy in TCRdb shows in-frame clones only, minus some. The sample contains roughly 2 million clones, approximately 96% of which appear only once. The sequencing input was naive CD4+ T cells sorted from blood. The origin of the receptors is a man aged 18 to 35 in good health. Each CDR3 is given with its conserved first and last residue. Fields, in order: CDR3 length, V gene, clone size, D gene, J gene, CDR3 DNA, CDR3 protein. The D gene is left open where the match is weak. Size is stated for part of the rows, as once, few or many counts, or as a class when the clone is expanded.

>14|TRBV18|-|-|TRBJ1-1
TGTGCCAGCTCACCACTGGAGGGTAACACTGAAGCTTTCTTT
CASSPLEGNTEAFF
>13|TRBV6-1|-|-|TRBJ1-2
TGTGCCAGCAGCCAGGAACCAGGGTATGGCTACACCTTC
CASSQEPGYGYTF
>17|TRBV30|-|TRBD2|TRBJ2-1
TGTGCCTGTTACGGGACTAGCGGGGGGAACTCCTACAATGAGCAGTTCTTC
CACYGTSGGNSYNEQFF
>16|TRBV2|-|-|TRBJ1-5
TGTGCCAGCAGTGAACCGGGTTCTTATAGCAATCAGCCCCAGCATTTT
CASSEPGSYSNQPQHF
>19|TRBV9|-|TRBD2|TRBJ2-2
TGTGCCAGCAGCCCGGGACTAGCGGGAGGTAACGCGAACACCGGGGAGCTGTTTTTT
CASSPGLAGGNANTGELFF
>12|TRBV18|once|-|TRBJ2-7
TGTGCCAGCTCACCAGGGACTTACGAGCAGTACTTC
CASSPGTYEQYF
>14|TRBV30|-|TRBD2|TRBJ2-7
TGTGCCTGGAGTGTACTAGCGGGAGCCTTCGAGCAGTACTTC
CAWSVLAGAFEQYF
>16|TRBV18|-|-|TRBJ1-6
TGTGCCAGCTCACCAATACCCCACTCCTATAATTCACCCCTCCACTTT
CASSPIPHSYNSPLHF
>12|TRBV7-9|-|-|TRBJ1-2
TGTGCCAGCAGCTCTAATCCCTATGGCTACACCTTC
CASSSNPYGYTF
>14|TRBV18|-|-|TRBJ1-3
TGTGCCAGCTCACGGAACAGGGACGGAAACACCATATATTTT
CASSRNRDGNTIYF
>18|TRBV9|-|-|TRBJ2-2
TGTGCCAGCAGCGTAGCCCTAGGGATTCAGGGAATCACCGGGGAGCTGTTTTTT
CASSVALGIQGITGELFF
>16|TRBV19|once|-|TRBJ2-7
TGTGCCAGTAGTATTGGAGCGGGACAGAGAGTATACGAGCAGTACTTC
CASSIGAGQRVYEQYF
>16|TRBV7-9|-|TRBD1|TRBJ1-2
TGTGCCAGCAGTCAATGGGGGGACAGGGGAGACTATGGCTACACCTTC
CASSQWGDRGDYGYTF
>13|TRBV7-9|-|-|TRBJ1-1
TGTGCCAGCAGCCTCGGCCAACCCAGTGAAGCTTTCTTT
CASSLGQPSEAFF
>15|TRBV5-4|-|-|TRBJ2-1
TGTGCCAGCAGCTTGTTTAGGGGCGGGAACCATGAGCAGTTCTTC
CASSLFRGGNHEQFF
>16|TRBV5-4|-|TRBD1|TRBJ1-2
TGTGCCAGCAGCTTGGGAGGCGGACAGGGAATCTATGGCTACACCTTC
CASSLGGGQGIYGYTF
>13|TRBV6-1|-|-|TRBJ2-1
TGTGCCAGCTTTCTAGGACAGTACAATGAGCAGTTCTTC
CASFLGQYNEQFF
>12|TRBV27|-|-|TRBJ1-1
TGTGCCAGCAGAACCCTGGACACTGAAGCTTTCTTT
CASRTLDTEAFF
>14|TRBV5-1|-|-|TRBJ2-5
TGCGCCAGCAGCCCCAGGTTTCTTGAAGAGACCCAGTACTTC
CASSPRFLEETQYF
>14|TRBV14|-|-|TRBJ1-6
TGTGCCAGCAGCCAAGCCGGCCTAAATTCACCCCTCCACTTT
CASSQAGLNSPLHF
>16|TRBV18|-|-|TRBJ1-6
TGTGCCAGCTCACCGAGGCTCGGGACGGACAATTCACCCCTCCACTTT
CASSPRLGTDNSPLHF
>13|TRBV11-3|-|-|TRBJ1-1
TGTGCCAGCAGCTTAGATGCGGGCAGAGAAGCTTTCTTT
CASSLDAGREAFF
>14|TRBV6-1|-|-|TRBJ1-1
TGTGCCAGCATCCCCGGACCGATGAACACTGAAGCTTTCTTT
CASIPGPMNTEAFF
>16|TRBV5-1|-|-|TRBJ2-2
TGCGCCAGCAGCTTGGCCTTGGCTAGGCGGACCGGGGAGCTGTTTTTT
CASSLALARRTGELFF
>18|TRBV18|-|-|TRBJ1-2
TGTGCCAGCTCCCCAAGGGACACCCGATCTTTCTTTGACTATGGCTACACCTTC
CASSPRDTRSFFDYGYTF
>14|TRBV11-3|-|-|TRBJ2-5
TGTGCCAGCAGCTTAGGGCAGGGCTATGAGACCCAGTACTTC
CASSLGQGYETQYF
>14|TRBV7-6|-|-|TRBJ2-5
TGTGCCAGCGGTGGCGGGACAACTCAAGAGACCCAGTACTTC
CASGGGTTQETQYF
>13|TRBV30|-|-|TRBJ2-7
TGTGCCTGGAGGGGGGACAAGGGTCTAGGGCAGTACTTC
CAWRGDKGLGQYF
>13|TRBV7-2|once|-|TRBJ2-7
TGTGCCAGCAGCTTTAGTCCCAGTTACGAGCAGTACTTC
CASSFSPSYEQYF
>16|TRBV4-2|-|TRBD2|TRBJ2-3
TGTGCCAGCAGCCAAGAGTTACTAGCGGGGGTAGATACGCAGTATTTT
CASSQELLAGVDTQYF
>15|TRBV6-1|once|-|TRBJ1-2
TGTGCCAGCAGTGAAGAGGGGGGGCCCAACTATGGCTACACCTTC
CASSEEGGPNYGYTF
>15|TRBV5-4|-|TRBD1|TRBJ1-4
TGTGCCAGCAGCCGGGCAGGGGGCTCTAGTGAAAAACTGTTTTTT
CASSRAGGSSEKLFF
>16|TRBV4-3|-|-|TRBJ2-3
TGCGCCAGCAGCCAATGGTTAATAGGTAGGACAGATACGCAGTATTTT
CASSQWLIGRTDTQYF
>14|TRBV9|-|-|TRBJ2-7
TGTGCCAGCAGCGTAGTTCGGCGAACCTACGAGCAGTACTTC
CASSVVRRTYEQYF
>15|TRBV7-9|-|-|TRBJ1-6
TGTGCCAGCAGCTCCGGGACACTGAATAATTCACCCCTCCACTTT
CASSSGTLNNSPLHF
>15|TRBV30|once|-|TRBJ2-5
TGTGCCTGGAGTTCCCGACCGGGGACAAGTGGGACCCAGTACTTC
CAWSSRPGTSGTQYF
>14|TRBV18|once|-|TRBJ2-6
TGTGCCAGCTCACCACCAGCTGGGGCCAACGTCCTGACTTTC
CASSPPAGANVLTF
>14|TRBV11-2|-|-|TRBJ2-2
TGTGCCAGCAGCTTAGATCTGGGGACCGGGGAGCTGTTTTTT
CASSLDLGTGELFF
>16|TRBV5-1|few|TRBD1|TRBJ1-2
TGCGCCAGCAGCTTGCCGTTAGGACAGGCCTCTGAAGGCTACACCTTC
CASSLPLGQASEGYTF
>12|TRBV18|-|-|TRBJ2-7
TGTGCCAGCTCACCGATGGGTTCCGAGCAGTACTTC
CASSPMGSEQYF
>15|TRBV6-6|-|TRBD1|TRBJ1-2
TGTGCCAGCAGTTACAATCACAGGGGATATGATGGCTACACCTTC
CASSYNHRGYDGYTF
>14|TRBV9|-|-|TRBJ2-2
TGTGCCAGCAGCGGAGGGCTATACACCGGGGAGCTGTTTTTT
CASSGGLYTGELFF
>12|TRBV10-1|-|-|TRBJ2-3
TGCGCCAGCAGTGAGGGGGCGTATACGCAGTATTTT
CASSEGAYTQYF
>15|TRBV6-6|once|TRBD2|TRBJ2-5
TGTGCCAGCAGTTACCCTAGCGGGGGGCAAGAGACCCAGTACTTC
CASSYPSGGQETQYF
>15|TRBV5-4|-|TRBD1|TRBJ1-6
TGTGCCAGCAGGAATGAAGGGACAGGGAATTCACCCCTCCACTTT
CASRNEGTGNSPLHF
>15|TRBV19|once|TRBD2|TRBJ2-3
TGTGCCAGTAGCCCACGGCTAGCGGGTACAGATACGCAGTATTTT
CASSPRLAGTDTQYF
>13|TRBV5-4|-|-|TRBJ1-4
TGTGCCAGCAGCCCGGACAGCAATGAAAAACTGTTTTTT
CASSPDSNEKLFF
>14|TRBV19|-|TRBD2|TRBJ2-1
TGTGCCAGTAGTGCTAGCGGTGTCGCAGGTGAGCAGTTCTTC
CASSASGVAGEQFF
>14|TRBV7-8|-|-|TRBJ2-1
TGTGCCAGCAGCTTATCCTCATCCTACCATGAGCAGTTCTTC
CASSLSSSYHEQFF
>15|TRBV7-7|few|-|TRBJ2-6
TGTGCTAGCAGCCCCGGCAGGACTGGGGCCAACGTCCTGACTTTC
CASSPGRTGANVLTF
>14|TRBV10-3|-|-|TRBJ2-5
TGTGCCATCAGTGCGGGTATGGGGAGGGAGACCCAGTACTTC
CAISAGMGRETQYF
>18|TRBV7-9|-|-|TRBJ2-1
TGTGCCAGCAGCTTAGATTCCACCCCTCGGAGCTCCTACAATGAGCAGTTCTTC
CASSLDSTPRSSYNEQFF
>15|TRBV19|-|-|TRBJ1-6
TGTGCCAGTAGTATAGGCGGACAGACTAATTCACCCCTCCACTTT
CASSIGGQTNSPLHF
>12|TRBV11-2|-|TRBD1|TRBJ2-7
TGTGCCAGCAGCAGAAGGACAGGGGGACAGTACTTC
CASSRRTGGQYF
>10|TRBV20-1|-|TRBD1|TRBJ1-1
TGCAGTGCCCACAGGGGAGAAGCTTTCTTT
CSAHRGEAFF
>16|TRBV7-9|-|TRBD2|TRBJ2-3
TGTGCCAGCAGCTTAGTTCCCGGGAGGGCCACAGATACGCAGTATTTT
CASSLVPGRATDTQYF
>15|TRBV6-5|-|-|TRBJ2-5
TGTGCCAGCAGAATCCATGTGGACAACCAAGAGACCCAGTACTTC
CASRIHVDNQETQYF